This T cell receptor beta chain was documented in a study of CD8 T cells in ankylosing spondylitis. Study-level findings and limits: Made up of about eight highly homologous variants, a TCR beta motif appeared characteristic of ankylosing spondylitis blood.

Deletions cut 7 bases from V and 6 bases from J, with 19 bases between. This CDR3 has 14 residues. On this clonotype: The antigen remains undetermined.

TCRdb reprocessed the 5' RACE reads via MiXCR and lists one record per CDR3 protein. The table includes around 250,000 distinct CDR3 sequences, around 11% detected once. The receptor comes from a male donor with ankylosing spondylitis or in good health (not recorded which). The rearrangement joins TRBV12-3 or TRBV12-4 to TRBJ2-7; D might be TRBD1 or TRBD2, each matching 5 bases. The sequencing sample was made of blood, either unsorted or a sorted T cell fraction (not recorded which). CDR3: CASTLKGGGIEQYF. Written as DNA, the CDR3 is TGTGCCAGCACCCTAAAGGGTGGGGGTATCGAGCAGTACTTC.